This T cell receptor (beta chain) was found in a study of spatial heterogeneity in lung cancer. Trimming took 6 bases from V and 2 from J, leaving 17 bases between them. CDR1 and CDR2 (germline): MNHEY, SVGEGT. CDR3 length equals 16 residues. Time point reported: sample taken at primary tumor resection. Using its own MiXCR run on the 5' RACE reads, TCRdb lists one record per CDR3 protein. The data hold 40,000 or so distinct CDR3 sequences, with 5.2% observed a single time. The specimen comprised PBMCs, sampled at surgery. The TCR comes from a female donor with early-stage non-small cell lung cancer. This chain joins TRBV6-2 or TRBV6-3 and TRBJ1-5; possibly TRBD1 for D (5 bases). The CDR3 reads CASRRTLGGGNQPQHF. In nucleotides, the CDR3 is TGTGCCAGCAGACGGACACTCGGCGGGGGCAATCAGCCCCAGCATTTT.